The sequence of this T cell receptor (beta chain) was determined in a study of blood T cell repertoires in COVID-19 (dated by TCRdb to 2020 to 2022). Context from the whole study: The collaborator samples originated in the United States, Italy and Spain and spanned the acute and convalescent phases of COVID-19. The material from the prospective study consisted of cDNA or gDNA derived from T cells, B-cell-depleted T cells, or PBMCs. Subjects who had been exposed to COVID-19, were actively infected with it, or had recovered from it provided the deeply sampled blood TCRbeta repertoires that made up the dataset. The repertoires were released in a freely available public database meant as a resource for research on the immune response to SARS-CoV-2. The samples were drawn from the first 160 participants of the ongoing ImmuneRACE study and from over 950 subjects provided by 6 global collaborators. The sample metadata nearly always contained a de-identified subject ID, COVID-19 status, age in years and sex. Where available, HLA class I and class II types were obtained from metadata supplied by the sample provider rather than from assay-based typing.

Ends trimmed: V by 0 bases, J by 2 bases; bases unmatched to a gene: 4. From its cysteine to its phenylalanine, the CDR3 spans 16 amino acids. The entry retains the CDR3 DNA only, 48 bases that are in frame from base 1. The germline V gene encodes CDR1 SGHNT and CDR2 YYREEE (reference sequence). The collaborating institutions used their own protocols to collect whole blood in K2EDTA tubes. For TCRbeta analysis, collaborator samples were shipped as frozen whole blood, as isolated PBMCs, or as DNA extracted from either sample type. Details on this clone: This clone's antigen is unknown. No base-level quality is on record; no much larger clone is a single base apart.

TCRbeta CDR3 regions were amplified from genomic DNA using the immunoSEQ Assay, a bias-controlled multiplex PCR. Processing in the source paper ran as follows. The number of nucleated cells in each sample was estimated from the amplification of reference gene primers within the assay. Sequence reads were collapsed and filtered to measure the absolute abundance of every unique TCRbeta CDR3 rearrangement. For each sample, productive Simpson clonality was calculated as the square root of Simpson's diversity index over productive rearrangements. TCRdb carries this immuneACCESS record with in-frame sequences only. Its versions omit some clonotypes, under half of them owing to an unresolved V gene in the studies checked, with the rest unexplained. V and J calls and clone size are those listed in that table; D and trimming were worked out from the DNA. For this sample there are around 81,000 clones; approximately 83% appear just once. Around 41% of the sample lies in the top ten.

Study-wide conclusions, independent of this receptor: Clinical and demographic metadata were provided uncurated, with the amount varying by source and participant.

The V and J genes are TRBV5-4 and TRBJ2-1, with 8 middle bases fitting TRBD1. Sequenced material: peripheral blood. This receptor was identified in a man aged 80 or over with acute or convalescent COVID-19. CDR3 region: CASSLAGGPPYNEQFF. The DNA sequence is as follows: TGTGCCAGCAGCTTGGCAGGGGGCCCCCCCTACAATGAGCAGTTCTTC. This CDR3, with the reference TRBV5-4 and TRBJ2-1 proteins standing in past its ends, gives the full variable domain ETGVTQSPTHLIKTRGQQVTLRCSSQSGHNTVSWYQQALGQGPQFIFQYYREEENGRGNFPPRFSGLQFPNYSSELNVNALELDDSALYLCASSLAGGPPYNEQFFGPGTRLTVL.